This T cell receptor beta chain was sequenced in a study of blood T cell repertoires in COVID-19. Study summary: Acute-phase and convalescent COVID-19 samples originated in the United States, Italy and Spain.

V dropped 6 bases and J dropped 5; count of bases not matched to a gene: 7. Germline CDR1 is LNHDA and CDR2 is SQIVND (reference sequence). The CDR3 loop spans 14 amino acids. Some clones are missing from TCRdb's copy, which holds only in-frame ones; the method was immunoSEQ multiplex PCR. This sample yields around 150,000 clones, of which about 80% are seen a single time; almost 6.5% belongs to the top ten. V gene TRBV19 combines with J gene TRBJ2-7; the match to TRBD2 covers 10 bases. This sequence was found in a human donor in a cohort sampled during active COVID-19. Specimen: peripheral blood. CDR3 region: CASSGAGGRNEQYF. CDR3 in DNA: TGTGCCAGTAGCGGAGCGGGGGGGAGAAACGAGCAGTACTTC.